The entry below describes one T cell receptor (beta chain). Antigen specificity is unknown. This sample was taken from a study of cytomegalovirus exposure and HLA in healthy donors. Whole-study findings and limits: An observed cluster of highly shared sequence variants was recorded as a likely sequencing artifact. V- and J-gene trimming in TCR beta was tied to a missense DCLRE1C variant by an analysis performed later.

Primers included in the PCR were 60 Vbeta and 13 Jbeta primers. The table came from immunoSEQ multiplex PCR; TCRdb's copy has only in-frame clones and leaves some out. The sample lists 150,000 to 180,000 clones, around 68% occurring once. All donors participated as healthy donors of bone marrow. At the time of sampling, donors were nominally healthy, though unrecorded immune exposures were likely. The sample taken for sequencing was PBMCs. The TCR sequence derives from a man under 40 in good health and CMV-seronegative.

Here the CDR3 DNA reads TGTGCCAGCAGTCCGGTCGGGACTAGCCTTTCCTACGAGCAGTACTTC. Translation gives CASSPVGTSLSYEQYF. The J gene is TRBJ2-5, the V gene TRBV28; 9 bases line up with TRBD2. The DNA end favors TRBJ2-7, so the J call may be wrong. The CDR3 extends over 16 amino acids. Germline CDR1 and CDR2: MDHEN and SYDVKM.